Detailed here is one T cell receptor (beta chain). This sample is part of a study of blood T cell repertoires in COVID-19. The data were produced by immunoSEQ multiplex PCR, yet TCRdb's version contains in-frame clones alone and is incomplete. Counted here are 150,000 to 200,000 clones, about 85% occurring once; the ten biggest clones make up 9.8%. This CDR3 region has 15 residues. Germline values: CDR1 SGHTA, CDR2 FQGNSA. V lost 0 bases, J lost 2 bases, and 8 bases lay in between. The sequence was collected from a woman older than 75 with acute or convalescent COVID-19. The rearrangement links TRBV7-2 to TRBJ1-5; D not resolved. Sequencing was performed on peripheral blood. CDR3 loop: CASSLAGSGNQPQHF. CDR3 DNA: TGTGCCAGCAGCTTAGCAGGGAGCGGCAATCAGCCCCAGCATTTT.